This T cell receptor beta chain was identified in a study of response to subunit inactivated influenza vaccine. The sample holds a few counts of this clonotype. Its antigen remains unidentified. TCRdb passed the RT-PCR reads through MiXCR, listing each CDR3 protein once. In the table there are approximately 530,000 distinct CDR3 sequences, 10% to 15% of which are singletons. Per germline, CDR1 DFQATT and CDR2 SNEGSKA (reference sequence). There are 15 residues in the CDR3. J gave up 0 bases and V 2 bases, and 4 bases lay outside the gene matches. Study-level points and caveats: Few new T cells, the authors suggested, are recruited by each seasonal influenza vaccination.

The sequence came from a man aged 50-60 years who received an inactivated influenza vaccine. The chain carries TRBV20-1 and TRBJ2-3; 8 bases are shared with TRBD1. The sample was PBMCs from blood, taken roughly 45 days after vaccination. The CDR3 DNA reads as TGCAGTGCTAGACTAGGACAGGGTAGCACAGATACGCAGTATTTT. It translates to CSARLGQGSTDTQYF.